This entry lists 5 T cell receptor beta chains sequenced from one sample in a study of OX40 agonist ivuxolimab in advanced cancers. Measured with immunoSEQ multiplex PCR; TCRdb has only the in-frame clones, and not every one. The repertoire consists of 55,000 to 80,000 clones, with approximately 86% occurring once and the leading ten covering approximately 1.3%. Sequenced material: CD4+ or CD8+ T cells sorted from blood, taken in a trial of the OX40 agonist ivuxolimab. The receptor set was obtained from an adult with an advanced solid tumor such as melanoma, head and neck, liver or kidney cancer.

The gene calls are TRBV5-4 and TRBJ2-5; D not certain. The CDR3 contains 14 residues. With 1 base removed from V and 3 bases from J, the gap between germline ends came to 10 bases. CDR1 is SGHNT, CDR2 YYREEE, per germline (reference sequence). This CDR3 is CASSLLAQEETQYF. The CDR3 DNA reads as TGTGCCAGCAGCTTGCTGGCACAAGAAGAGACCCAGTACTTC.

The rearrangement links TRBV10-2 to TRBJ2-7; D possibly matches TRBD1 or TRBD2 (5 bases each). Trimming took 6 bases from V and 0 from J, leaving 12 bases between them. The length of the CDR3 is 14 residues. Germline V CDR1 and CDR2: WSHSY, SAAADI. The CDR3 nucleotides are TGCGCCAGCAGCCGGGACCGTAGCTCCTACGAGCAGTACTTC. Amino acids: CASSRDRSSYEQYF.

The genes are TRBV2 and TRBJ1-6; a weak D match, TRBD1 (6 bases). CDR1 is SNHLY and CDR2 is FYNNEI in the germline V gene. This CDR3 has 14 residues. Trimming left V 7 bases short and J 9 bases short, with 16 bases between. CDR3 loop: CASTEGLGGSPLHF. The CDR3 nucleotides read TGTGCCAGCACCGAGGGCTTAGGGGGTTCACCCCTCCACTTT.

This clone occurred many times. The chain is built from TRBV4-1 and TRBJ1-3, with D unresolved. V was shortened by 1 base and J by 4 bases, with 5 bases between the two germline ends. The CDR3 runs to 13 residues. Germline V lookup: CDR1 MGHRA, CDR2 YSYEKL. The CDR3 protein is CASSQGAGNTIYF. The CDR3 nucleotides are TGCGCCAGCAGCCAAGGTGCAGGAAACACCATATATTTT.

V usage is TRBV6-5 and J usage is TRBJ2-1, with 9 bases fitting TRBD2. The V gene's germline CDR1 is MNHEY and CDR2 SVGAGI. Trimming removed 0 bases from V and 4 bases from J; junction bases left unmatched: 4. This CDR3 comprises 16 residues. The CDR3 DNA is TGTGCCAGCAGTTACTCGCTGACTAGCGGTTACAATGAGCAGTTCTTC. Protein product: CASSYSLTSGYNEQFF.